Shown below are 17 T cell receptor beta chains from a single sample sequenced in a study of type 1 regulatory T cells. No antigen has been assigned to these receptors. TCRdb itself ran the reads through MiXCR, one entry per CDR3 protein. The data hold about 14,000 distinct CDR3 sequences, with approximately 15% observed a single time. Sequenced material: cultured T cells, either the whole culture or a sorted T cell fraction (not recorded which). Receptors were obtained from a human donor in good health.

This clonotype was counted many times. The genes are TRBV5-4 and TRBJ1-1; TRBD1 is a possible D gene (5 bases). Per germline, CDR1 SGHNT and CDR2 YYREEE (reference sequence). This CDR3 region has 15 residues. Between the trimmed V and J ends, which lost 2 bases and 1 base, there was a span of 12 bases. The CDR3 loop is CASSFQQARNTEAFF. For the CDR3, the DNA is TGTGCCAGCAGCTTTCAACAGGCCAGGAACACTGAAGCTTTCTTT.

Concerning this clonotype itself: It may be a read error: a sequence one base away is much more abundant. The chain links TRBV3-1 to TRBJ1-6; TRBD1 agrees at 7 bases. The CDR3 loop spans 15 amino acids. The germline V gene encodes CDR1 LGHDT and CDR2 YNNKEL (reference sequence). The CDR3 reads CASSRRGDSNSPIHF. CDR3 bases: TGTGCCAGCAGCCGGCGGGGGGACAGCAATTCACCCATCCACTTT.

This clonotype counts as medium-sized. The chain has TRBV7-9 and TRBJ2-7, with D possibly being TRBD1 or TRBD2 (5 bases each). From germline, CDR1 is SEHNR and CDR2 FQNEAQ (reference sequence). The CDR3 has 11 amino acids. With 5 bases removed from V and 6 bases from J, the gap between germline ends came to 8 bases. CDR3 in DNA: TGTGCCAGCAGCCTGGGGGTCGAGCAGTACTTC. Translating gives CASSLGVEQYF.

This clonotype was counted between two and nine times. This sequence may be a read error, since a much larger clone differs from it by one base. The chain joins TRBV3-1 to TRBJ2-5, with 13 bases that match TRBD2. V was clipped by 7 bases and J by 7 bases; unmatched bases: 15. The germline V gene encodes CDR1 LGHDT and CDR2 YNNKEL (reference sequence). There are 17 residues in the CDR3. The CDR3 region is CASTPGGTSGIRGTQYF. The CDR3, as DNA: TGTGCCAGCACCCCTGGGGGGACTAGCGGGATAAGAGGGACCCAGTACTTC.

At least ten counts were recorded for this clonotype. The rearrangement joins TRBV6-6 to TRBJ2-2; D remains ambiguous. Germline assignment: CDR1 MNHNY and CDR2 SVGAGI (reference sequence). V dropped 6 bases and J dropped 6 bases, with 11 bases sitting between them. This CDR3 contains 13 residues. The CDR3 DNA follows: TGTGCCAGCAGGGGATACCCCGCCGGGGAGCTGTTTTTT. Translation: CASRGYPAGELFF.

This clonotype was counted many times. The gene calls are TRBV20-1 and TRBJ2-7; TRBD2 aligns across 8 bases. Trimming cost V 4 bases and J 1 base; bases outside gene matches: 9. The CDR3 consists of 15 residues. Germline V gene lookup returns CDR1 DFQATT and CDR2 SNEGSKA (reference sequence). The CDR3: CSAMRGAGVSYEQYF. The DNA for the CDR3 is TGCAGTGCTATGAGAGGAGCGGGAGTGTCCTACGAGCAGTACTTC.

This clonotype was detected many times. The chain recombines TRBV5-5 with TRBJ2-1; D is possibly TRBD2 (5 bases). CDR1 is SGHKS and CDR2 is YYEKEE in the germline V gene (reference sequence). Deletions cut 0 bases from V and 6 bases from J, with 13 bases between. The CDR3 totals 15 residues. The CDR3 nucleotides are TGTGCCAGCAGCTTGGCGGTTGGGCTAGCCAATGAGCAGTTCTTC. It yields the protein CASSLAVGLANEQFF.

The genes are TRBV18 and TRBJ1-1, with D possibly being TRBD1 (5 bases). In germline, CDR1 is KGHSH, CDR2 LQKENI. Trimming took off 5 bases at V and 5 bases at J, with 12 bases between the two ends. The CDR3 totals 13 residues. This CDR3 is CASSEGRGTEAFF. In nucleotides, the CDR3 is TGTGCCAGCTCAGAGGGACGGGGTACTGAAGCTTTCTTT. Based on the CDR3 plus reference TRBV18 and TRBJ1-1, the full variable domain is NAGVMQNPRHLVRRRGQEARLRCSPMKGHSHVYWYRQLPEEGLKFMVYLQKENIIDESGMPKERFSAEFPKEGPSILRIQQVVRGDSAAYFCASSEGRGTEAFFGQGTRLTVV.

This clonotype was observed at least ten times. The chain recombines TRBV18 with TRBJ2-3; a weak D match, TRBD2 (5 bases). Germline V gene lookup returns CDR1 KGHSH and CDR2 LQKENI. The CDR3 loop spans 14 amino acids. Trimming removed 4 bases at V and 1 base at J, with 9 bases between. The CDR3 loop reads CASSRWTCTDTQYF. CDR3 DNA: TGTGCCAGCTCACGTTGGACTTGCACAGATACGCAGTATTTT.

This clonotype was seen at least ten times. The rearrangement links TRBV7-9 to TRBJ2-7, with 7 bases that match TRBD2. This CDR3 contains 14 residues. Germline V gene data show CDR1 as SEHNR and CDR2 as FQNEAQ (reference sequence). The V and J ends lost 1 base and 9 bases, in that order; junction bases with no gene match: 9. CDR3 in amino acids: CASSLGPPTGGQYF. In DNA form, the CDR3 reads TGTGCCAGCAGCTTAGGGCCCCCGACGGGAGGGCAGTACTTC.

This chain uses TRBV29-1 with TRBJ1-1; D is unclear. The CDR3 totals 13 residues. Trimming removed 5 bases from V and 1 base from J, with 11 bases in between. Germline V lookup: CDR1 SQVTM, CDR2 ANQGSEA. The CDR3 is CSVCEMTNTEAFF. The CDR3 region has the DNA TGCAGCGTTTGCGAGATGACGAACACTGAAGCTTTCTTT.

Only a few counts were recorded for this clonotype. The chain joins TRBV6-5 to TRBJ2-5, with D perhaps TRBD2 (5 bases). The germline gives CDR1 MNHEY, CDR2 SVGAGI. This CDR3 has 13 residues. The germline V and J ends were trimmed by 4 bases and 3 bases, with 9 bases remaining between them. This CDR3 is CASSSWTEETQYF. CDR3 bases: TGTGCCAGCAGTTCATGGACTGAAGAGACCCAGTACTTC.

This rearrangement joins TRBV27 to TRBJ1-4; maybe TRBD1 (6 bases). The CDR3 totals 13 residues. Trimming cost V 3 bases and J 7 bases, with 9 bases left between them. CDR1 MNHEY and CDR2 SMNVEV come from the germline V gene (reference sequence). CDR3 amino acids: CASSLLQGEKLFF. For the CDR3, the DNA is TGTGCCAGCAGTTTGTTACAGGGTGAAAAACTGTTTTTT.

This clonotype was recorded at least ten times. The CDR3 DNA follows: TGCGCCAGCAGCTACGTGGGTGACACTGAAGCTTTCTTT. Amino acids: CASSYVGDTEAFF. This rearrangement joins TRBV5-1 to TRBJ1-1, with unresolved D. V shed 3 bases and J shed 3 bases, with 9 bases lying between them. The CDR3 runs 13 residues. Germline CDR1 SGHRS, CDR2 YFSETQ.

This clonotype has at least ten counts. The CDR3 sequence: CASSRGGAETQYF. CDR3 bases: TGTGCCAGCAGCCGAGGGGGGGCAGAGACCCAGTACTTC. V gene TRBV5-5 combines with J gene TRBJ2-5, with a possible D match to TRBD2 (7 bases). The CDR3 is made up of 13 amino acids. Trimming shortened V by 4 bases and J by 4 bases, and 11 bases separated the two germline ends. Germline V gene sequence: CDR1 SGHKS, CDR2 YYEKEE (reference sequence).

This clonotype has at least ten counts. The chain joins TRBV18 to TRBJ1-3; no definite D call. Between the trimmed V and J ends, which lost 2 bases and 0 bases, there was a span of 8 bases. Germline values: CDR1 KGHSH, CDR2 LQKENI. The CDR3 has 15 amino acids. The CDR3 sequence is CASSPKTASGNTIYF. The CDR3 region has the DNA TGTGCCAGCTCACCAAAAACAGCCTCTGGAAACACCATATATTTT.

The chain combines TRBV5-1 with TRBJ2-1, with TRBD2 matching 11 bases. V lost 5 bases to trimming and J lost 9 bases; unmatched junction nucleotides: 7. In germline, CDR1 is SGHRS, CDR2 YFSETQ. This CDR3 is 14 amino acids long. The CDR3 DNA reads as TGCGCCAGCAGATTAGCGGGAGGGCCTCGTGAGCAGTTCTTC. Translating it yields CASRLAGGPREQFF.